Listed here are 2 T cell receptor beta chains from one sample, sequenced in a study of tumor-infiltrating lymphocytes in oesophageal squamous cell carcinoma. TCRdb passed the PCR reads through MiXCR, listing each CDR3 protein once. The data contain some 22,000 distinct CDR3 sequences, under 45% of them seen just once; the ten biggest clones take up roughly an eighth. The sample was esophageal tumor tissue. The receptor source for this set is a male donor with esophageal squamous cell carcinoma.

A note on this clonotype: One end of the junction is discordant with germline, which a read error may explain. The V and J genes are TRBV5-3 and TRBJ1-1; no firm D call. The DNA end favors TRBJ2-3, so the J call may be wrong. TRBV5-3 is an open reading frame, and its role is uncertain. The CDR3 loop spans 13 amino acids. CDR3 sequence: CASSLFEADTQYF. CDR3 nucleotide sequence: TGTGCCAGCAGCTTGTTCGAGGCAGATACGCAGTATTTT.

This clonotype was seen a handful of times. CDR3 sequence: CASSLERTYPPYNEQFF. CDR3 coding DNA: TGTGCCAGCAGCTTGGAAAGGACTTACCCGCCCTACAATGAGCAGTTCTTC. V usage is TRBV7-2 and J usage is TRBJ2-1, with TRBD2 as a possible D gene (5 bases). This CDR3 has 17 amino acids. V lost 3 bases, J lost 2 bases, and 17 bases lay in between. CDR1 is SGHTA, CDR2 FQGNSA, per germline.